Listed below are T cell receptor beta chains from one sample, sequenced in a study of T cell repertoires in cytomegalovirus infection. TCRdb reprocessed the reads via MiXCR and lists one record per CDR3 protein. Found here are a few hundred thousand distinct CDR3 sequences, approximately 17% of them singletons; the top ten hold approximately 51%. The sequenced material came from CD8+ T cells from PBMCs. Source of these receptors: a human donor in good health (CMV status not recorded). Some clones in this sample may be carry-over from other donors' samples. The CDR3 runs from the conserved cysteine through the conserved F or W. D genes are given only for firm matches. Clone size appears in some rows only: once, few, many, or a class for an expanded clone.

TRBV29-1	TRBD2	TRBJ2-2	NA	TGCAGCGCGCTACTAGCGGGGGGTCAGAACACCGGGGAGCTGTTTTTT	CSALLAGGQNTGELFF
TRBV20-1	TRBD1	TRBJ1-3	few	TGCAGTGCTAGAGCCCTGACAGGGCGCGGAAACACCATATATTTT	CSARALTGRGNTIYF
TRBV7-6	NA	TRBJ1-4	many	TGTGCCAGCAGCTATACTATCGGTGAAAAACTGTTTTTT	CASSYTIGEKLFF
TRBV5-6	NA	TRBJ2-3	once	TGTGCCAGCAGCTTGTACGGGGCGCCCACAGATACGCAGTATTTT	CASSLYGAPTDTQYF
TRBV20-1	NA	TRBJ2-5	few	TGCAGTGCTAGAGATAGGACGGGGTCGTCAATGGAGACCCAGTACTTC	CSARDRTGSSMETQYF
TRBV20-1	TRBD1	TRBJ2-7	NA	TGCAGTGCTAGAGATCCAAAGGGACAGGGATCCTACGAGCAGTACTTC	CSARDPKGQGSYEQYF
TRBV6-1	NA	TRBJ2-1	NA	TGTGCCAGCACCAAATCAGGGTCGGGGGTGAACTCCAATGAGCAGTTCTTC	CASTKSGSGVNSNEQFF
TRBV5-6	TRBD2	TRBJ2-1	once	TGTGCCAGCAGCTGGACTAGCGCTTACAATGAGCAGTTCTTC	CASSWTSAYNEQFF
TRBV28	NA	TRBJ1-1	few	TGTGCCAGCAGTCCCGTATATTTCACAGGGCCGAACACTGAAGCTTTCTTT	CASSPVYFTGPNTEAFF
TRBV7-9	NA	TRBJ2-7	NA	TGTGCCAGCAGCTCGCCGGGACACCCCTACGAGCAGTACTTC	CASSSPGHPYEQYF
TRBV4-2	TRBD1	TRBJ2-1	many	TGTGCCAGCAGCCAAGATCAACAGGGGGGTAATTTCAATGAGCAGTTCTTC	CASSQDQQGGNFNEQFF
TRBV6-2/TRBV6-3	NA	TRBJ1-1	NA	TGTGCCAGCAGTTACGGGACCAGGGTTCTGGATGAAGCTTTCTTT	CASSYGTRVLDEAFF
TRBV27	NA	TRBJ2-7	few	TGTGCCAGCAGTTTATCCGGGACGACCTACGAGCAGTACTTC	CASSLSGTTYEQYF
TRBV6-1	TRBD1	TRBJ2-5	many	TGTGCCAGTATAGGCCGGGACAGGGTCGCGGAGACCCAGTACTTC	CASIGRDRVAETQYF
TRBV9	NA	TRBJ2-3	NA	TGTGCCAGCAGCGTAGCTTTGTGGGGGGCCACAGATACGCAGTATTTT	CASSVALWGATDTQYF
TRBV5-1	NA	TRBJ2-7	NA	TGCGCCAGCACCGGAAACCTAGACGAGCAGTACTTC	CASTGNLDEQYF
TRBV11-2	TRBD1	TRBJ1-2	NA	TGTGCCAGCAGCCGCCCCGACAGGGATGGCTACACCTTC	CASSRPDRDGYTF
TRBV4-1	TRBD2	TRBJ2-1	NA	TGCGCCAGCAGCCAAGAGGGGGTTAGCGGGGGTTACAATGAGCAGTTCTTC	CASSQEGVSGGYNEQFF
TRBV12-3/TRBV12-4	NA	TRBJ1-1	NA	TGTGCCAGCAGTCCCGGGGAGGGTAACACTGAAGCTTTCTTT	CASSPGEGNTEAFF
TRBV24-1	NA	TRBJ2-1	many	TGTGCCACCAGTGATTTGTCGAGGGATGAGCAGTTCTTC	CATSDLSRDEQFF
TRBV9	TRBD2	TRBJ2-3	few	TGTGCCAGCAGCGCCGGAGGACTAGCGCAGGATACGCAGTATTTT	CASSAGGLAQDTQYF
TRBV29-1	NA	TRBJ2-3	NA	TGCAGCGTTGAAGGGGCGGTCACAGATACGCAGTATTTT	CSVEGAVTDTQYF
TRBV29-1	TRBD2	TRBJ2-3	many	TGCAGCGTTGAAAGTAGCGGGGATCTCACAGATACGCAGTATTTT	CSVESSGDLTDTQYF
TRBV10-3	NA	TRBJ1-5	NA	TGTGCCATCCGGGCAGCGAGCAATCAGCCCCAGCATTTT	CAIRAASNQPQHF
TRBV5-6	NA	TRBJ2-2	NA	TGTGCCAGCAGCTTGGACAGATCGAACACCGGGGAGCTGTTTTTT	CASSLDRSNTGELFF
TRBV14	TRBD1	TRBJ1-1	NA	TGTGCCAGCAGCCGCACCGGGACAGTGAACACTGAAGCTTTCTTT	CASSRTGTVNTEAFF
TRBV5-6	NA	TRBJ2-5	NA	TGTGCCAGCAGCTTGGCGTCTAGCGACGAGACCCAGTACTTC	CASSLASSDETQYF
TRBV20-1	TRBD1	TRBJ2-1	few	TGCAGTGCTAGCCTGTGGACAGGGCAAAATGAGCAGTTCTTC	CSASLWTGQNEQFF
TRBV7-6	TRBD1	TRBJ2-7	many	TGTGCCAGCAGCCCCGGGACAGGGTCATCCTACGAGCAGTACTTC	CASSPGTGSSYEQYF
TRBV5-1	NA	TRBJ1-4	few	TGCGCCAGCAGCTTCTCTGATCAGGGGAATGAAAAACTGTTTTTT	CASSFSDQGNEKLFF
TRBV5-4	NA	TRBJ2-1	NA	TGTGCCAGCAGCCGAACTCAGGCCAATGAGCAGTTCTTC	CASSRTQANEQFF
TRBV7-8	NA	TRBJ1-5	many	TGTGCCAGCAGCTTACGGGGGAACAATCAGCCCCAGCATTTT	CASSLRGNNQPQHF
TRBV7-3	TRBD2	TRBJ2-1	few	TGTGCCAGCAGCTTAACGTCGGGAGGTGAGCAGTTCTTC	CASSLTSGGEQFF
TRBV5-6	NA	TRBJ1-5	NA	TGTGCCAGCATCCAACAGGGAAATAGCAATCAGCCCCAGCATTTT	CASIQQGNSNQPQHF
TRBV27	NA	TRBJ2-7	many	TGTGCCAGCAGTTTGAGGGGACCGTCCCAAGACGAGCAGTACTTC	CASSLRGPSQDEQYF
TRBV5-4	NA	TRBJ1-2	few	TGTGCCAGCAGCTTCGGCGGCAGGAACTATGGCTACACCTTC	CASSFGGRNYGYTF
TRBV4-1	TRBD1	TRBJ1-5	few	TGCGCCAGCAGCCAGACCAGGACAGGGAGTCAGCCCCAGCATTTT	CASSQTRTGSQPQHF
TRBV29-1	NA	TRBJ1-1	few	TGCAGCGTCGGCGAGGGGATGAACACTGAAGCTTTCTTT	CSVGEGMNTEAFF
TRBV28	NA	TRBJ1-4	many	TGTGCCAGCACCGGGGGCTCGGAACCTAATGAAAAACTGTTTTTT	CASTGGSEPNEKLFF
TRBV12-3/TRBV12-4	TRBD1	TRBJ1-6	few	TGTGCCAGCAGTGGAGGGACAGGGATGATGAGGTTCCCTTCACCCCTCCACTTT	CASSGGTGMMRFPSPLHF
TRBV4-2	TRBD1	TRBJ2-7	many	TGTGCCAGCAGCCAAGATCCCGGGACAGCCTACGAGCAGTACTTC	CASSQDPGTAYEQYF
TRBV15	TRBD1	TRBJ1-5	few	TGTGCCACCAGCAGACTGGCGGACAGGAAAAAAAGCAATCAGCCCCAGCATTTT	CATSRLADRKKSNQPQHF
TRBV11-3	TRBD1	TRBJ2-3	NA	TGTGCCAGCAGCACAGGGGGCAATACAGATACGCAGTATTTT	CASSTGGNTDTQYF
TRBV7-6	NA	TRBJ1-6	many	TGTGCTAGCAGCTTAGGGGTCAATTCACCCCTCCACTTT	CASSLGVNSPLHF
TRBV6-2/TRBV6-3	NA	TRBJ1-5	few	TGTGCCAGCAGTTACCAGGGCCAGGATCAGCCCCAGCATTTT	CASSYQGQDQPQHF
TRBV2	NA	TRBJ2-1	NA	TGTGCCAGACTCCCTACGGGACGGAACTTAGTAGGGGAGCAGTTCTTC	CARLPTGRNLVGEQFF
TRBV6-6	NA	TRBJ2-5	NA	TGTGCCAGCAGTTACGGGGTTGACAGCCAAGAGACCCAGTACTTC	CASSYGVDSQETQYF
TRBV20-1	NA	TRBJ2-7	many	TGCAGTGCTACGGACGGGGGTATCGACGAGCAGTACTTC	CSATDGGIDEQYF
TRBV7-9	TRBD1	TRBJ1-2	NA	TGTGCCAGCAGCTCGGGGGGACAGGCGACCTTTGGCTATGGCTACACCTTC	CASSSGGQATFGYGYTF
TRBV20-1	TRBD2	TRBJ2-3	NA	TGCAGTGCCTCCTCTAGCGGGGCGGCAGATACGCAGTATTTT	CSASSSGAADTQYF
TRBV28	TRBD2	TRBJ2-5	few	TGTGCCAGCAGTTTATTCCTCGCGCTAGCGGGGGAGGCGGGGGAGACCCAGTACTTC	CASSLFLALAGEAGETQYF
TRBV20-1	NA	TRBJ1-1	NA	TGCAGTGCTAGTTGGGTGCTAGGTGAAGCTTTCTTT	CSASWVLGEAFF